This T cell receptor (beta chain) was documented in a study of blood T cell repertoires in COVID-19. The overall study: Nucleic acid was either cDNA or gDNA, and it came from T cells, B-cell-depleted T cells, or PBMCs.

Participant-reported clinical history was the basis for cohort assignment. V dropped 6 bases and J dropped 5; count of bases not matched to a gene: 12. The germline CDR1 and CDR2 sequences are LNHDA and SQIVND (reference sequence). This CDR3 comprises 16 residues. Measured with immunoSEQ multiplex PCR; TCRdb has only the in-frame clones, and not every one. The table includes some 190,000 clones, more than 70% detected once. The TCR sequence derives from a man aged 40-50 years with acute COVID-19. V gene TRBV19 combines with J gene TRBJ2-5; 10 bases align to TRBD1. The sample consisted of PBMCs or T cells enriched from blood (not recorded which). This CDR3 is CASSAMGQGNWETQYF. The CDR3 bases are TGTGCCAGTAGCGCAATGGGACAGGGGAATTGGGAGACCCAGTACTTC.